This T cell receptor beta chain was identified during a study of CD4 and CD8 cells across lung adenocarcinoma regions. TCRdb used MiXCR to reprocess the PCR reads, holding one entry per CDR3 protein. The table records 16,000 or so distinct CDR3 sequences, under 70% of them present only once. The length of the CDR3 is 16 residues. The germline V gene has CDR1 MNHEY and CDR2 SMNVEV (reference sequence). As regards this clonotype: At one boundary the junction diverges from the germline segment, which might be a read error.

What was sequenced was CD8+ T cells from the center of a lung tumor. The rearrangement joins TRBV27 to TRBJ2-3; 7 bases match TRBD2. The sequence was collected from a female donor with lung adenocarcinoma. The CD4 and CD8 labels of this study may be unreliable. CDR3 bases: TGTGCCAGCAGTTCTCTGGGGGGGAAGGCCACAGATATGCAGTATTTT. Translated, it gives CASSSLGGKATDMQYF.